This TCR beta chain stems from a study of T cells in Graves' hyperthyroidism and ophthalmopathy (dated by TCRdb to between 2017 and 2020). For the wider study: Peripheral blood samples were taken at initial diagnosis, before any treatment was given. Following sampling, methimazole starting at 30 mg daily was given to hyperthyroidism patients, and high-dose intravenous methylprednisolone was given to ophthalmopathy patients. TCR Vbeta CDR3 sequencing of 135 peripheral blood samples (fewer than 45 ophthalmopathy, around 80 hyperthyroidism and some 17 progressor patients) is reported in the paper. Thyroid tissue and blood T-cell repertoires from six Graves' hyperthyroidism patients were also compared in the study. To identify distinguishing TCR V-J signatures, a discovery cohort of around 100 patients was used, comprising 43 with Graves' ophthalmopathy and around 57 with stable Graves' hyperthyroidism. An independent validation cohort of under 20 hyperthyroidism patients and 15 or so patients who later progressed to ophthalmopathy tested prospective prediction of ophthalmopathy. The 100 discovery patients were randomly split 7:3 into training and test sets.

Ten or more counts support this clonotype. The antigen it binds to is not known. No qualities accompany the bases; no much larger clone lies one base away. TCR beta CDR3 regions were amplified from RNA transcripts. For the first round of RT-PCR on the TCR CDR3, the HTBI primer set was used together with the Qiagen OneStep RT-PCR kit. The libraries were constructed in a second round of multiplex PCR and then size-selected and purified. The libraries were sequenced on an Illumina HiSeq2000 using paired-end 100 bp reads. The source study handled its data this way. SOAPnuke was used to process the raw data, throwing out any read that contained adapters or uncalled bases, had a mean Phred below 15, or lacked an exact constant-primer or identifier match. COPE v1.2.5 was used to merge high-quality paired reads, and clonotypes were defined as unique nucleotide sequences. MiTCR v1.1 was used to align clonotypes to the IMGT TRBV, TRBD and TRBJ reference segments. The analysis was restricted to V-J combinations with a frequency above 0.0001, which together covered just over 98% of the repertoires. A TCS score was defined as the ratio of F50 (clonal expansion) to E x V (chaos), with BLOSUM62-based TCRdist applied between CDR3 peptides within each V-J. Welch's t-statistics and random forest reduced around 550 V-J features to fewer than 15, which were used in a naive Bayes classifier (R e1071). TCRdb reprocessed the public reads (quality trimming at Q25 with fastp, clone calling with MiXCR) and kept in-frame beta chains. Entries are consolidated by CDR3 protein sequence, retaining the most common genes and DNA. Here the V and J calls rest on TCRdb's processing, not on the authors' analysis. The sample table lists 400,000 to 450,000 distinct CDR3 sequences, over 12% of them with a count of one. Under 15% of the sample goes to the ten largest clones.

On the study overall, not on this receptor specifically: In validation, progression to ophthalmopathy was predicted by the model with nearly 71% sensitivity and 72% to 80% specificity, a median of 6.5 months before onset. A 13 V-J signature model separated ophthalmopathy from stable hyperthyroidism, with roughly 88% sensitivity and 81.08% specificity in cross-validation and 80%/75% in testing. Most expanded thyroid clonotypes (frequency above 0.001) were also found in blood, which suggests that blood repertoires may mirror thyroid immune responses. No statistical method was used to set the sample size in advance, and investigators knew the group allocation.

Ophthalmopathy patients had moderately to severely active disease, Clinical Activity Score of at least 3, NOSPECS grade of at least 4, and duration under 3 months. Patients with uncontrolled infections, other autoimmune diseases, pregnancy or lactation were excluded. Clinical symptoms, serum thyroxine and TRAb, thyroid ultrasound, and orbital computed tomography formed the basis for the diagnoses. PBMCs were separated from 7.5 to 10 ml of fresh peripheral blood using Ficoll-Paque density gradient centrifugation. Total RNA was extracted using Trizol reagent, and RNA quality was assessed on an Agilent 2100 Bioanalyzer. V lost 0 bases and J lost 3 bases, and the count of bases not matched to a germline gene is 0. The CDR3, cysteine through phenylalanine, is 15 amino acids long. Kept here is only the CDR3 DNA, which spans 45 bases and is read in frame from base 1. CDR1 LGHNA and CDR2 YNFKEQ were looked up in the germline V gene.

The clonotype originates from a young man with Graves' ophthalmopathy. The chain employs TRBV4-2 and TRBJ2-7, with TRBD2 identical over 12 junction bases. The source material was blood. The nucleotide sequence reads TGTGCCAGCAGCCAAGAGACTAGCGGGAGCTACGAGCAGTACTTC. This encodes CASSQETSGSYEQYF.